The 10 T cell receptor beta chains listed next were all sequenced from one sample in a study of CD8 T cells in ankylosing spondylitis. Points from the study as a whole: A TCR beta motif of fewer than ten highly homologous variants seemed to mark ankylosing spondylitis blood.

These receptors' antigens are unknown. From the 5' RACE reads, TCRdb called clonotypes with MiXCR, one entry per CDR3 protein. Here the sample spans some 840,000 distinct CDR3 sequences, about 11% being singletons. The material sequenced was blood, either unsorted or a sorted T cell fraction (not recorded which). These receptor sequences come from a male donor with ankylosing spondylitis.

This clonotype was recorded at least ten times. The chain has TRBV5-1 and TRBJ2-7, with D hard to call. This CDR3 has 14 residues. The V gene's germline CDR1 is SGHRS and CDR2 YFSETQ. The V and J ends lost 5 bases and 0 bases respectively, with 12 bases between them. The CDR3 coding sequence is TGCGCCAGCAGTCTATCCGCTAGCTCCTACGAGCAGTACTTC. It translates to CASSLSASSYEQYF. The whole variable domain, filled in from reference TRBV5-1 and TRBJ2-7, reads KAGVTQTPRYLIKTRGQQVTLSCSPISGHRSVSWYQQTPGQGLQFLFEYFSETQRNKGNFPGRFSGRQFSNSRSEMNVSTLELGDSALYLCASSLSASSYEQYFGPGTRLTVT.

This chain links TRBV7-9 with TRBJ1-5; D not resolved. CDR1 is SEHNR, CDR2 FQNEAQ, per germline (reference sequence). V was trimmed by 3 bases and J by 7 bases, leaving 10 bases between them. CDR3 size: 13 residues. This CDR3 is CASSLTDRQPQHF. CDR3 nucleotides: TGTGCCAGCAGCTTGACGGACCGCCAGCCCCAGCATTTT.

This chain links TRBV18 with TRBJ2-1; D call uncertain. The CDR3 extends over 13 amino acids. V was clipped by 0 bases and J by 6 bases, with 6 bases between them. CDR1 is KGHSH, CDR2 LQKENI, per germline. Here the CDR3 DNA reads TGTGCCAGCTCACCACCCTCGATCAATGAGCAGTTCTTC. It encodes CASSPPSINEQFF.

The chain has TRBV7-3 and TRBJ2-3; no reliable D call. V was clipped by 2 bases and J by 2 bases, with 11 bases between them. Germline values: CDR1 SGHTA, CDR2 FQGTGA. The CDR3 consists of 15 residues. This CDR3 reads CASSLGPFVTDTQYF. DNA for the CDR3: TGTGCCAGCAGCTTAGGGCCCTTTGTCACAGATACGCAGTATTTT.

This sequence joins TRBV29-1 and TRBJ2-7, with D perhaps matching TRBD2 (6 bases). Trimming left V 3 bases short and J 6 bases short, with 15 bases between. The CDR3 has 13 residues. Germline assignment: CDR1 SQVTM and CDR2 ANQGSEA. CDR3 amino acids: CSVEGRNYREQYF. The CDR3 bases are TGCAGCGTTGAGGGGAGGAACTACCGCGAGCAGTACTTC.

This clonotype was detected ten times or more. The V call is TRBV7-9, the J call TRBJ2-4, with D hard to call. Deletions cut 2 bases from V and 8 bases from J, with 10 bases between. The CDR3 spans 13 residues. The germline V gene encodes CDR1 SEHNR and CDR2 FQNEAQ (reference sequence). The CDR3 coding sequence is TGTGCCAGCAGCTTATCCGGTACAGACATTCAGTACTTC. Translated, it gives CASSLSGTDIQYF. The whole variable domain, filled in from reference TRBV7-9 and TRBJ2-4, reads DTGVSQNPRHKITKRGQNVTFRCDPISEHNRLYWYRQTLGQGPEFLTYFQNEAQLEKSRLLSDRFSAERPKGSFSTLEIQRTEQGDSAMYLCASSLSGTDIQYFGAGTRLSVL.

This clonotype has at least ten counts. This chain links TRBV20-1 with TRBJ1-1; no clear D gene. The germline V and J ends were trimmed by 5 bases and 1 base, with 14 bases remaining between them. Per germline, CDR1 DFQATT and CDR2 SNEGSKA (reference sequence). CDR3 length: 14 residues. The CDR3 coding sequence is TGCAGTGCTGATTCGGCGAAGGGGAACACTGAAGCTTTCTTT. Its protein product is CSADSAKGNTEAFF.

This clonotype showed up just a few times. The junction departs from germline at one end; a sequencing error may be responsible. The chain links TRBV6-5 to TRBJ2-5; D remains ambiguous. CDR1 MNHEY and CDR2 SVGAGI come from the germline V gene. There are 14 residues in the CDR3. CDR3 amino acids: CASSYWTNQETQYF. CDR3 nucleotides: TGTGCCAGCAGCTACTGGACGAACCAAGAGACCCAGTACTTC.

This clonotype occurred a few times. The chain joins TRBV10-3 to TRBJ2-7; possibly TRBD2 for D (6 bases). Germline V gene lookup returns CDR1 ENHRY and CDR2 SYGVKD. This CDR3 contains 18 residues. V lost 0 bases, J lost 2 bases, and 20 bases lay in between. CDR3 protein: CAISESGGGSPGPYEQYF. The CDR3 nucleotides are TGTGCCATCAGTGAGTCGGGGGGTGGCAGCCCAGGTCCCTACGAGCAGTACTTC.

The rearrangement links TRBV9 to TRBJ1-5, with D perhaps TRBD1 (5 bases). This CDR3 spans 15 amino acids. Germline V gene lookup returns CDR1 SGDLS and CDR2 YYNGEE. V was cut by 7 bases and J by 5 bases, with 19 bases left in between. CDR3 protein: CASARRDGEDQPQHF. CDR3 DNA: TGTGCCAGCGCCCGAAGGGACGGGGAGGATCAGCCCCAGCATTTT.